Detailed here is one TCR beta chain. Its matching antigen is unknown. Construction of the TCRbeta library involved unique molecular identifiers. TCRdb called the PCR reads again in MiXCR, with one record for every CDR3 protein. Of around 94,000 distinct CDR3 sequences listed, about 5.6% are singletons. Germline loops: CDR1 SNHLY, CDR2 FYNNEI. There are 15 residues in the CDR3. The V and J ends lost 3 bases and 2 bases, in that order; junction bases with no gene match: 6. This entry comes from a study of T-cell reconstitution after alpha-beta-depleted transplantation in children. Study-wide results and caveats: In patients about two months after transplant, alpha-beta T cells reportedly arose from several hundred expanded graft clones. After one year, T-cell counts and TCRbeta diversity mostly came from new T cells. Recipient T cells and thymic progenitors that survived gave rise to the high TCRbeta diversity observed at day 60 in some patients.

The sequence was obtained from a female patient younger than 10 who had a stem cell transplant for Fanconi anemia, so the T cells may come from the graft donor. Sequencing used PBMCs, mostly from graft donor cells, obtained 60 days after TCRalphabeta/CD19-depleted stem cell transplant. This chain connects TRBV2 to TRBJ2-7, with 8 bases fitting TRBD1. CDR3 loop: CASSDLGQAPYEQYF. The CDR3 DNA reads TGTGCCAGCAGTGACCTGGGACAGGCCCCCTACGAGCAGTACTTC.